One T cell receptor beta chain is described in this entry. Its antigen is not identified. The PCR employed 60 Vbeta primers together with 13 Jbeta primers. Repertoires were generated with immunoSEQ multiplex PCR, while TCRdb's copy carries only in-frame clones and drops some. Of 80,000 to 100,000 clones listed, around 68% are singletons. The data belong to a study of cytomegalovirus exposure and HLA in healthy donors. Background on the study: Earlier, roughly 180 million T cells were analyzed, and some 120 million unique TCR beta sequences were found among them. Within an early data release were tens of millions of unique TCRs drawn from HLA-typed donors. Study findings and constraints: Later analysis suggested most CMV-associated TCR beta chains were HLA-restricted. TCR beta chain V- and J-gene trimming was linked, in a later analysis, to a missense variant in DCLRE1C.

The CDR3 is 14 residues long. CDR1 and CDR2 from the germline V gene are SEHNR and FQNEAQ (reference sequence). V was cut by 0 bases and J by 8 bases, with 13 bases left in between. Sequencing used PBMCs. The J gene is TRBJ1-2, the V gene TRBV7-9; no definite D call. The sequence derives from a female donor in good health and CMV-seronegative. CDR3 in amino acids: CASSLAQANRGYTF. CDR3 coding DNA: TGTGCCAGCAGCTTAGCGCAAGCAAACCGCGGCTACACCTTC. Variable domain in full (rest from reference TRBV7-9 and TRBJ1-2): DTGVSQNPRHKITKRGQNVTFRCDPISEHNRLYWYRQTLGQGPEFLTYFQNEAQLEKSRLLSDRFSAERPKGSFSTLEIQRTEQGDSAMYLCASSLAQANRGYTFGSGTRLTVV.